Following are 29 T cell receptor beta chains from one sample sequenced in a study of OX40 agonist ivuxolimab in advanced cancers. Here immunoSEQ multiplex PCR was the method, and the copy in TCRdb shows in-frame clones only, minus some. The repertoire holds 60,000 to 75,000 clones, with 65% to 85% as singletons. The sequences come from CD4+ or CD8+ T cells sorted from blood, collected in a trial of the OX40 agonist ivuxolimab. These receptors were obtained from an adult with an advanced solid tumor such as melanoma, head and neck, liver or kidney cancer.

The chain carries TRBV10-3 and TRBJ2-7, with TRBD1 as a possible D gene (6 bases). With 7 bases removed from V and 3 bases from J, the gap between germline ends came to 13 bases. CDR1 and CDR2 from the germline V gene are ENHRY and SYGVKD. The CDR3 loop spans 13 amino acids. CDR3 sequence reads: CAINSDSVYEQYF. The CDR3 coding sequence is TGTGCCATCAATTCGGACAGCGTCTACGAGCAGTACTTC.

The gene calls are TRBV7-8 and TRBJ2-7; TRBD2 might be the D (5 bases). Germline V CDR1 and CDR2: SGHVS, FQNEAQ. The V and J ends lost 5 bases and 0 bases respectively, with 17 bases between them. The CDR3 is made up of 16 amino acids. The CDR3 loop reads CASSPHTAGSSYEQYF. DNA for the CDR3: TGTGCCAGCAGCCCTCATACGGCGGGCTCCTCCTACGAGCAGTACTTC.

Many counts were recorded for this clone. V usage is TRBV10-2 and J usage is TRBJ2-2, with 7 bases fitting TRBD2. The CDR3 has 16 amino acids. V shed 8 bases, J shed 6 bases, and the junction held 15 bases outside the gene matches. CDR1 is WSHSY and CDR2 is SAAADI in the germline V gene. CDR3 sequence reads: CASFGLRTSPAGELFF. For the CDR3, the DNA is TGCGCCAGCTTCGGCCTTAGGACTAGTCCGGCCGGGGAGCTGTTTTTT.

The V gene is TRBV18, the J gene TRBJ2-1, with 8 bases aligning to TRBD1. The CDR3 runs to 14 residues. Germline values: CDR1 KGHSH, CDR2 LQKENI. Germline trimming cut 5 bases from V and 8 bases from J; bases unmatched to any gene: 8. The CDR3 protein is CASSSDRVKDEQFF. The CDR3 DNA reads as TGTGCCAGCTCATCGGACAGGGTCAAGGATGAGCAGTTCTTC.

This clone was observed a handful of times. Additional DNA sequences in this sample encode the identical CDR3. This chain uses TRBV5-4 with TRBJ1-1, with D unresolved. CDR1 is SGHNT and CDR2 is YYREEE in the germline V gene (reference sequence). V shed 4 bases and J shed 0 bases, with 7 bases lying between them. The CDR3 has 13 amino acids. DNA of the CDR3: TGTGCCAGCAGCCCTACTTTGAACACTGAAGCTTTCTTT. Translated, it gives CASSPTLNTEAFF.

The chain carries TRBV7-2 and TRBJ2-1, with D tentatively TRBD2 (5 bases). Germline V CDR1 and CDR2: SGHTA, FQGNSA. Trimming left V 5 bases short and J 7 bases short, with 12 bases between. The length of the CDR3 is 13 residues. As DNA, the CDR3 is TGTGCCAGCAGCCCAATTAGGGAGAATGAGCAGTTCTTC. Translation gives CASSPIRENEQFF.

The chain carries TRBV7-9 and TRBJ1-4; TRBD1 agrees at 7 bases. CDR1 SEHNR and CDR2 FQNEAQ come from the germline V gene (reference sequence). Trimming at V came to 5 bases and at J to 1 base, leaving 7 bases not matched to a gene. The CDR3 is 16 amino acids. The CDR3 nucleotides are TGTGCCAGCAGCCCATGGCAGGGGGAAACTAATGAAAAACTGTTTTTT. This sequence encodes CASSPWQGETNEKLFF.

Here the CDR3 reads CASSEHTQGADGYTF. CDR3 bases: TGTGCCAGCAGTGAGCACACCCAGGGGGCCGATGGCTACACCTTC. The J gene is TRBJ1-2, the V gene TRBV25-1, with 8 nucleotides matching TRBD1. The CDR3 contains 15 residues. Germline V gives CDR1 MGHDK, CDR2 SYGVNS. V lost 3 bases and J lost 6; bases outside the gene matches: 9.

V is TRBV21-1 and J is TRBJ2-1; the table assigns TRBD2, which was not confirmed against the DNA. TRBV21-1 is described as a pseudogene. The CDR3 is made up of 13 amino acids. DNA for the CDR3: TGTGCCAGCAAGTCGCTTATCCACGGTGAGCAGTTCTTC. This sequence encodes CASKSLIHGEQFF.

J is TRBJ1-5 and V is TRBV29-1; 8 bases fit TRBD1. Trimming cost V 4 bases and J 9 bases; bases outside gene matches: 17. The V gene's germline CDR1 is SQVTM and CDR2 ANQGSEA. The CDR3 consists of 16 residues. CDR3 loop: CSVGGDDRGGMGPQHF. The CDR3 DNA reads as TGCAGCGTTGGAGGCGACGACAGGGGAGGTATGGGGCCCCAGCATTTT.

This chain uses TRBV6-5 with TRBJ2-5; no clear D. The germline CDR1 and CDR2 sequences are MNHEY and SVGAGI. V dropped 2 bases and J dropped 3 bases, with 7 bases sitting between them. The CDR3 loop spans 13 amino acids. The CDR3 region has the DNA TGTGCCAGCAGTTACAGCCTTGAAGAGACCCAGTACTTC. This codes for CASSYSLEETQYF.

The chain combines TRBV27 with TRBJ1-1, with 7 bases that match TRBD1. The CDR3 loop spans 15 amino acids. The germline CDR1 and CDR2 sequences are MNHEY and SMNVEV (reference sequence). J was trimmed by 1 base and V by 8 bases; bases with no gene match: 10. CDR3 DNA: TGTGCCAGCCCGCCCCCGGGGACAGCGAACACTGAAGCTTTCTTT. This sequence encodes CASPPPGTANTEAFF.

This clone was picked up a small number of times. V and J are TRBV2 and TRBJ1-2, with TRBD1 as a possible D gene (5 bases). CDR1 SNHLY and CDR2 FYNNEI come from the germline V gene. V was trimmed by 4 bases and J by 5 bases, leaving 14 bases between them. CDR3 size: 14 residues. CDR3 nucleotide sequence: TGTGCCAGCAGTGCGGGGGGGGTGTCGTATGGCTACACCTTC. It yields the protein CASSAGGVSYGYTF.

This clone appeared a few times. The chain links TRBV25-1 to TRBJ1-2; D gene unclear. The CDR3 covers 12 residues. Germline CDR1 MGHDK, CDR2 SYGVNS. The germline V and J ends were trimmed by 0 bases and 8 bases, with 7 bases remaining between them. The CDR3: CASSEYGEGYTF. The CDR3 coding sequence is TGTGCCAGCAGTGAATATGGGGAGGGCTACACCTTC.

This rearrangement joins TRBV5-6 to TRBJ1-4; D is perhaps TRBD1 (5 bases). The CDR3 length is 16 residues. V dropped 0 bases and J dropped 0 bases, with 9 bases sitting between them. Germline CDR1 SGHDT, CDR2 YYEEEE. CDR3 in amino acids: CASSLAQGATNEKLFF. The CDR3 DNA follows: TGTGCCAGCAGCTTGGCCCAAGGGGCAACTAATGAAAAACTGTTTTTT.

The chain has TRBV19 and TRBJ2-7; D remains unclear. Deletions cut 5 bases from V and 3 bases from J, with 11 bases between. This CDR3 spans 13 amino acids. CDR1 and CDR2 (germline): LNHDA, SQIVND (reference sequence). The CDR3 nucleotides read TGTGCCAGTAGTTTTGTAGCTGGCTACGAGCAGTACTTC. It specifies CASSFVAGYEQYF.

The V call is TRBV4-1, the J call TRBJ1-2; no clear D gene. The V end lost 0 bases, the J end lost 0 bases, and 14 bases lay between the germline ends. Germline V CDR1 and CDR2: MGHRA, YSYEKL. The CDR3 contains 17 residues. The CDR3 nucleotides read TGCGCCAGCAGCCAAGATCGGGCAGAAAACACTAACTATGGCTACACCTTC. Protein: CASSQDRAENTNYGYTF.

The chain employs TRBV20-1 and TRBJ2-1; D is unclear. The germline V gene encodes CDR1 DFQATT and CDR2 SNEGSKA (reference sequence). V lost 6 bases to trimming and J lost 9 bases, with 12 bases between them. This CDR3 comprises 11 residues. CDR3 protein: CSALSGGEQFF. The CDR3 DNA sequence: TGCAGTGCCCTTAGTGGCGGTGAGCAGTTCTTC.

The chain uses TRBV5-1 and TRBJ2-2; D is undetermined. Between the trimmed V and J ends, which lost 0 bases and 0 bases, there was a span of 9 bases. The CDR3 runs to 16 residues. Germline V gene lookup returns CDR1 SGHRS and CDR2 YFSETQ. The CDR3 DNA reads TGCGCCAGCAGCTTGGGGTTGGTGACGAACACCGGGGAGCTGTTTTTT. Protein: CASSLGLVTNTGELFF. Drawing the rest from reference TRBV5-1 and TRBJ2-2, the complete variable domain is KAGVTQTPRYLIKTRGQQVTLSCSPISGHRSVSWYQQTPGQGLQFLFEYFSETQRNKGNFPGRFSGRQFSNSRSEMNVSTLELGDSALYLCASSLGLVTNTGELFFGEGSRLTVL.

The chain recombines TRBV5-8 with TRBJ2-1; D gene ambiguous. CDR1 is SGHTS, CDR2 YDEGEE, per germline. The CDR3 loop spans 13 amino acids. Trimming pared 1 base from V and 5 bases from J, leaving 7 bases between. DNA for the CDR3: TGTGCCAGCAGCTTGAGGCAAAACAATGAGCAGTTCTTC. It is translated as CASSLRQNNEQFF. The variable domain in full, with the rest retrieved from reference TRBV5-8 and TRBJ2-1, is EAGVTQSPTHLIKTRGQQATLRCSPISGHTSVYWYQQALGLGLQFLLWYDEGEERNRGNFPPRFSGRQFPNYSSELNVNALELEDSALYLCASSLRQNNEQFFGPGTRLTVL.

This rearrangement joins TRBV18 to TRBJ1-2, with TRBD1 matching over 9 bases. There are 15 residues in the CDR3. Germline-derived CDR1 and CDR2 are KGHSH and LQKENI. Trimming removed 2 bases from V and 2 bases from J; junction bases left unmatched: 3. The chain's CDR3 is CASSPETGGNYGYTF. CDR3 nucleotide sequence: TGTGCCAGCTCACCAGAGACAGGGGGGAACTATGGCTACACCTTC.

The chain links TRBV5-4 to TRBJ1-4; 7 bases line up with TRBD1. Germline CDR1 and CDR2: SGHNT and YYREEE (reference sequence). The CDR3 loop spans 18 amino acids. J lost 0 bases, V lost 2 bases, and 10 bases had no gene match. The CDR3 protein is CASSLHRDRGSTNEKLFF. CDR3 nucleotides: TGTGCCAGCAGCTTACACCGGGACAGAGGATCAACTAATGAAAAACTGTTTTTT. The variable domain in full, completed from reference TRBV5-4 and TRBJ1-4, reads ETGVTQSPTHLIKTRGQQVTLRCSSQSGHNTVSWYQQALGQGPQFIFQYYREEENGRGNFPPRFSGLQFPNYSSELNVNALELDDSALYLCASSLHRDRGSTNEKLFFGSGTQLSVL.

This chain uses TRBV4-1 with TRBJ1-2, with no clear D. The CDR3 is 16 amino acids. Trimming took 1 base from V and 7 from J, leaving 19 bases between them. Germline values: CDR1 MGHRA, CDR2 YSYEKL. CDR3 in DNA: TGCGCCAGCAGCCAAGTCCCCAATGAGATGACGGGTGGCTACACCTTC. This codes for CASSQVPNEMTGGYTF.

This clone was found a few times. The rearrangement uses TRBV7-6 and TRBJ1-1, with a weak D call TRBD1 (5 bases). Germline CDR1 reads SGHVS; CDR2 reads FNYEAQ. CDR3 size: 16 residues. V lost 0 bases and J 0 bases, leaving 11 bases between the germline ends. CDR3: CASSLAAGRMNTEAFF. Here the CDR3 DNA reads TGTGCCAGCAGCTTAGCGGCAGGGCGGATGAACACTGAAGCTTTCTTT.

The chain carries TRBV7-8 and TRBJ2-2, with 9 bases matching TRBD2. The CDR3 has 17 residues. The germline gives CDR1 SGHVS, CDR2 FQNEAQ. J lost 3 bases, V lost 2 bases, and 7 bases had no gene match. The CDR3 bases are TGTGCCAGCAGCTTAAATTCGCTAGCGGGGTACACCGGGGAGCTGTTTTTT. This encodes CASSLNSLAGYTGELFF.

V gene TRBV4-1 combines with J gene TRBJ2-5; 15 positions match TRBD2. Germline-derived CDR1 and CDR2 are MGHRA and YSYEKL. The CDR3 runs 20 residues. With 0 bases clipped from V and 1 base from J, the junction kept 9 bases outside the gene matches. CDR3 in amino acids: CASSQENFPGLAGGQETQYF. CDR3 DNA: TGCGCCAGCAGCCAAGAAAATTTCCCGGGACTAGCGGGGGGCCAAGAGACCCAGTACTTC.

This chain connects TRBV19 to TRBJ1-5; D is ambiguous. The CDR3 runs 16 residues. Germline CDR1 LNHDA, CDR2 SQIVND (reference sequence). Trimming took off 3 bases at V and 0 bases at J, with 12 bases between the two ends. This CDR3 is CASSIVAIHSNQPQHF. The DNA for the CDR3 is TGTGCCAGTAGTATTGTAGCTATACATAGCAATCAGCCCCAGCATTTT.

The chain is built from TRBV19 and TRBJ1-1; D remains unclear. This CDR3 contains 11 residues. The germline V gene has CDR1 LNHDA and CDR2 SQIVND (reference sequence). V was shortened by 5 bases and J by 3 bases, with 4 bases between the two germline ends. CDR3 protein: CASSGYTEAFF. The CDR3 bases are TGTGCCAGTAGTGGGTACACTGAAGCTTTCTTT.

The rearrangement links TRBV7-9 to TRBJ1-2; possible D gene TRBD1, 6 bases. The CDR3 runs 13 residues. Trimming cost V 6 bases and J 3 bases, with 11 bases left between them. The germline CDR1 and CDR2 sequences are SEHNR and FQNEAQ (reference sequence). CDR3 sequence reads: CASSNTGHYGYTF. DNA of the CDR3: TGTGCCAGCAGTAACACAGGGCACTATGGCTACACCTTC. The full variable domain, rest sourced from reference TRBV7-9 and TRBJ1-2, is DTGVSQNPRHKITKRGQNVTFRCDPISEHNRLYWYRQTLGQGPEFLTYFQNEAQLEKSRLLSDRFSAERPKGSFSTLEIQRTEQGDSAMYLCASSNTGHYGYTFGSGTRLTVV.